A single sample is the source of the 15 T cell receptor beta chains below, sequenced in a study of cytomegalovirus exposure and HLA in healthy donors. The study ran its PCR with 60 Vbeta and 13 Jbeta primers. Assay: immunoSEQ multiplex PCR; the TCRdb copy retains only in-frame clones and omits some. The sample holds under 150,000 clones, about two thirds seen once. Material: PBMCs. Receptors originate from a man between 45 and 60 years old in good health and CMV-seropositive.

A word on this clone: Other DNA sequences of this sample code for an identical CDR3. The V and J genes are TRBV5-6 and TRBJ1-1, with D perhaps TRBD1 (5 bases). From germline, CDR1 is SGHDT and CDR2 YYEEEE. Trimming left V 4 bases short and J 7 bases short, with 20 bases between. The CDR3 extends over 15 amino acids. The CDR3 coding sequence is TGTGCCAGCAGCGAACGACCTACGGGGGTCCGTGAAGCTTTCTTT. It is translated as CASSERPTGVREAFF. Full variable domain (missing parts from reference TRBV5-6 and TRBJ1-1): DAGVTQSPTHLIKTRGQQVTLRCSPKSGHDTVSWYQQALGQGPQFIFQYYEEEERQRGNFPDRFSGHQFPNYSSELNVNALLLGDSALYLCASSERPTGVREAFFGQGTRLTVV.

This chain uses TRBV13 with TRBJ1-1, with D possibly matching TRBD1 (6 bases). CDR1 and CDR2 from the germline V gene are PRHDT and FYEKMQ (reference sequence). The CDR3 totals 15 residues. The CDR3 DNA reads TGTGCTAGCGGCGGGGGGCGCTGGTCGGGCACTGAAGCTTTCTTT. This gives the protein CASGGGRWSGTEAFF. The full variable domain, its missing parts supplied by reference TRBV13 and TRBJ1-1, is AAGVIQSPRHLIKEKRETATLKCYPIPRHDTVYWYQQGPGQDPQFLISFYEKMQSDKGSIPDRFSAQQFSDYHSELNMSSLELGDSALYFCASGGGRWSGTEAFFGQGTRLTVV.

V and J are TRBV11-3 and TRBJ2-2, with 10 bases fitting TRBD1. Germline values: CDR1 SGHNT, CDR2 YENEEA. Germline trimming cut 8 bases from V and 0 bases from J; bases unmatched to any gene: 6. The CDR3 length is 16 residues. DNA for the CDR3: TGTGCCAGCTTACGGGGACAGGGGACGAACACCGGGGAGCTGTTTTTT. This gives the protein CASLRGQGTNTGELFF.

J is TRBJ2-2 and V is TRBV6-6; 9 nucleotides align to TRBD2. Germline CDR1 and CDR2: MNHNY and SVGAGI (reference sequence). J gave up 8 bases and V 2 bases, and 6 bases lay outside the gene matches. CDR3 length: 15 residues. CDR3 coding DNA: TGTGCCAGCAGTTACGTCGCGGGAGGGCCAGGGGAGCTGTTTTTT. Residues: CASSYVAGGPGELFF.

V is TRBV5-4 and J is TRBJ2-2; 8 nucleotides match TRBD2. Germline loops: CDR1 SGHNT, CDR2 YYREEE (reference sequence). The CDR3 is made up of 14 amino acids. J was trimmed by 6 bases and V by 4 bases; bases with no gene match: 5. The DNA of the CDR3 is TGTGCCAGCAGCCCCTGGACTAGCCCCGGGGAGCTGTTTTTT. It specifies CASSPWTSPGELFF.

The J gene is TRBJ2-7, the V gene TRBV29-1; TRBD1 is a possible D gene (6 bases). V lost 4 bases to trimming and J lost 0 bases, with 19 bases between them. This CDR3 region has 16 residues. Germline values: CDR1 SQVTM, CDR2 ANQGSEA. CDR3 sequence reads: CSVVGTIPGHSYEQYF. The CDR3 DNA follows: TGCAGCGTTGTAGGGACCATACCGGGACACTCCTACGAGCAGTACTTC.

The chain recombines TRBV15 with TRBJ1-4; D uncertain. V was cut by 5 bases and J by 6 bases, with 16 bases left in between. CDR1 is LNHNV and CDR2 is YYDKDF in the germline V gene (reference sequence). The CDR3 sequence is 15 residues long. CDR3 residues: CATSSSRDMDEKLFF. In DNA form, the CDR3 reads TGTGCCACCAGCTCCTCCCGGGATATGGATGAAAAACTGTTTTTT.

This chain joins TRBV2 and TRBJ1-2; TRBD1 matches at 10 bases. This CDR3 spans 15 amino acids. Germline V gene data show CDR1 as SNHLY and CDR2 as FYNNEI. V shed 1 base, J shed 8 bases, and the junction held 7 bases outside the gene matches. The DNA of the CDR3 is TGTGCCAGCAGTGAAGAGGGACAGGGGATGGCAGGCTACACCTTC. It is translated as CASSEEGQGMAGYTF.

This clone occurred a few times. The rearrangement joins TRBV7-3 to TRBJ1-1; D remains unclear. V was pared by 5 bases and J by 5 bases, with 12 bases between. This CDR3 spans 13 amino acids. Germline lookup yields CDR1 SGHTA and CDR2 FQGTGA. The CDR3 region has the DNA TGTGCCAGCAGCGTGGGCACGGGGACTGAAGCTTTCTTT. It encodes CASSVGTGTEAFF.

By sample fraction, this clone is medium-sized. This chain connects TRBV6-5 to TRBJ1-1; 7 bases agree with TRBD1. Losses at the gene ends were 9 bases for V and 8 bases for J; bases not matched to a gene: 9. The CDR3 sequence is 12 residues long. Germline lookup yields CDR1 MNHEY and CDR2 SVGAGI. Here the CDR3 DNA reads TGTGCCAGTACAGGGGCGAGTTTGGAAGCTTTCTTT. This encodes CASTGASLEAFF.

The chain combines TRBV5-6 with TRBJ2-7, with TRBD1 as a possible D gene (6 bases). The germline V gene has CDR1 SGHDT and CDR2 YYEEEE. This CDR3 has 12 residues. V was clipped by 4 bases and J by 6 bases, with 11 bases between them. CDR3 in DNA: TGTGCCAGCAGCCAAACGGACAGCGAGCAGTACTTC. Translating gives CASSQTDSEQYF. The whole variable domain, remainder taken from reference TRBV5-6 and TRBJ2-7, is DAGVTQSPTHLIKTRGQQVTLRCSPKSGHDTVSWYQQALGQGPQFIFQYYEEEERQRGNFPDRFSGHQFPNYSSELNVNALLLGDSALYLCASSQTDSEQYFGPGTRLTVT.

This clone showed up just a few times. The J gene is TRBJ2-2, the V gene TRBV4-3; D possibly corresponds to TRBD2 (5 bases). Germline CDR1 reads LGHNA; CDR2 reads YSLEER. The CDR3 loop spans 14 amino acids. V dropped 4 bases and J dropped 2 bases, with 8 bases sitting between them. The CDR3 DNA reads TGCGCCAGCAGCCGAGGGCCTAACACCGGGGAGCTGTTTTTT. Encoded protein: CASSRGPNTGELFF.

The CDR3 region has the DNA TGTGCCAGCAGTTCGGGGGGGTCCCACAATGAGCAGTTCTTC. Its translation: CASSSGGSHNEQFF. The V and J genes are TRBV27 and TRBJ2-1; TRBD2 matches at 8 bases. The J segment lost 5 bases and the V segment lost 4 bases, leaving 4 bases of the junction unmatched. CDR1 and CDR2 from the germline V gene are MNHEY and SMNVEV (reference sequence). The CDR3 length is 14 residues.

This clone turned up a few times. The chain recombines TRBV29-1 with TRBJ2-3; TRBD2 agrees at 8 bases. The CDR3 contains 14 residues. Looked up from germline, CDR1 is SQVTM and CDR2 is ANQGSEA. V shed 7 bases and J 1 base; nucleotides not matched to a gene: 7. This chain's CDR3 is CSAPLTSGTDTQYF. CDR3 DNA sequence: TGCAGCGCGCCTCTGACTAGCGGCACAGATACGCAGTATTTT.

This chain joins TRBV11-1 and TRBJ2-1; TRBD2 might be the D (6 bases). The V gene lost 5 bases and the J gene lost 5 bases, with 16 bases spanning the gap. There are 15 residues in the CDR3. CDR1 is SGHAT and CDR2 is FQDESV in the germline V gene (reference sequence). Written as DNA, the CDR3 is TGTGCCAGCAGCCCAAGGGTGAGGGAGGACAATGAGCAGTTCTTC. Translation gives CASSPRVREDNEQFF.